This T cell receptor beta chain was sequenced during a study of identical twins. The study's findings and limits: Modelling approaches yielded underestimates of out-of-frame TCR alpha sharing between monozygotic twins. Findings depended on cross-sectional statistics rather than tracking the same donors. Invariant MAIT and iNKT cells are populations that could partly confound zero-insertion analyses.

This clonotype was counted ten times or more. Its target is not known. Template switching added a universal primer binding site, and final cDNA carried unique molecular identifiers. TCRdb reprocessed the 5' RACE reads via MiXCR and lists one record per CDR3 protein. The repertoire has over 200,000 distinct CDR3 sequences, around a tenth of them found once; the top ten carry about 5.5%. J lost 5 bases, V lost 2 bases, and 2 bases had no gene match. This CDR3 is 14 amino acids long. CDR1 SEHNR and CDR2 FQNEAQ come from the germline V gene (reference sequence). This chain joins TRBV7-9 and TRBJ2-3, with TRBD2 matching 9 bases. The TCR originated in a young woman in good health. Source material: memory (CD45RO+) T cells sorted from blood. CDR3 sequence reads: CASSLRREGDTQYF. DNA for the CDR3: TGTGCCAGCAGCTTAAGGCGGGAGGGAGATACGCAGTATTTT.